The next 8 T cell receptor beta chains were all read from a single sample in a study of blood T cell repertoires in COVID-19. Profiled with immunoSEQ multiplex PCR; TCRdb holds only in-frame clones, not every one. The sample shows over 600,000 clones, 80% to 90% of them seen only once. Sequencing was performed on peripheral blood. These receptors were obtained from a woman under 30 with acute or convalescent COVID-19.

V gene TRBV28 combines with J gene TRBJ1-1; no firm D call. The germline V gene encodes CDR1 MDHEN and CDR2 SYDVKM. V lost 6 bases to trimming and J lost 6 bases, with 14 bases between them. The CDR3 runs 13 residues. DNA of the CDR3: TGTGCCAGCAGCGAGGGAGGGATTGCTGAAGCTTTCTTT. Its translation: CASSEGGIAEAFF.

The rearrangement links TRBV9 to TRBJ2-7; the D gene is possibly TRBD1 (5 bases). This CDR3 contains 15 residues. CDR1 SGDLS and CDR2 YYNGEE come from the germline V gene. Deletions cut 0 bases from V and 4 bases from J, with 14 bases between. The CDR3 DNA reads TGTGCCAGCAGCGTAGTCCCAGGGATGGGGTACGAGCAGTACTTC. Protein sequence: CASSVVPGMGYEQYF.

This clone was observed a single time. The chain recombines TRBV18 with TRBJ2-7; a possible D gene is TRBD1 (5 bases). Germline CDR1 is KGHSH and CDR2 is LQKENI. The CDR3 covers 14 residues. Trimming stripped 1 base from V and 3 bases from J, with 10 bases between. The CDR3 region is CASSPQRGIYEQYF. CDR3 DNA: TGTGCCAGCTCACCACAAAGGGGAATCTACGAGCAGTACTTC.

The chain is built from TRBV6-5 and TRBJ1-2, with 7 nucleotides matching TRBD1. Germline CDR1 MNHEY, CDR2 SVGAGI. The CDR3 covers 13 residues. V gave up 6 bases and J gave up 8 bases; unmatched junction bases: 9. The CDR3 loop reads CASRTTGLEGYTF. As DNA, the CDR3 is TGTGCCAGCAGAACGACAGGGCTTGAGGGCTACACCTTC.

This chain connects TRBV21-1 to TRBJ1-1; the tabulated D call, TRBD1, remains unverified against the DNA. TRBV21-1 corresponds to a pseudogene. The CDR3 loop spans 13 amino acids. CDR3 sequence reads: CANDIPMNTEAFF. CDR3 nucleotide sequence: TGTGCCAACGACATACCCATGAACACTGAAGCTTTCTTT.

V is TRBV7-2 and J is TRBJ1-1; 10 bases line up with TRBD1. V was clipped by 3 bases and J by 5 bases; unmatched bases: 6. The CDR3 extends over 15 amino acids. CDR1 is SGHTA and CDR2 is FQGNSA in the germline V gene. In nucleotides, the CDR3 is TGTGCCAGCAGCTTCTCTAGGACAGGGGGTACTGAAGCTTTCTTT. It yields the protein CASSFSRTGGTEAFF.

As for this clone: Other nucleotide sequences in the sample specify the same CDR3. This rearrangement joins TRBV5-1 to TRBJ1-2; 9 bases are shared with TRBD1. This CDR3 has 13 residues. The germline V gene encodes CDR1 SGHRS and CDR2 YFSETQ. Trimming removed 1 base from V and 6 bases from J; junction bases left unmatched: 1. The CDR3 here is CASSLTGGDGYTF. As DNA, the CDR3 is TGCGCCAGCAGCTTGACAGGGGGCGATGGCTACACCTTC.

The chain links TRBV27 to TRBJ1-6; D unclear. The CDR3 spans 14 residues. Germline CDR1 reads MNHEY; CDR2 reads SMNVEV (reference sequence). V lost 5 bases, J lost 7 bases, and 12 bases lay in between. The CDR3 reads CASSPRTGNSPLHF. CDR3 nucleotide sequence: TGTGCCAGCAGTCCGCGGACGGGAAATTCACCCCTCCACTTT.